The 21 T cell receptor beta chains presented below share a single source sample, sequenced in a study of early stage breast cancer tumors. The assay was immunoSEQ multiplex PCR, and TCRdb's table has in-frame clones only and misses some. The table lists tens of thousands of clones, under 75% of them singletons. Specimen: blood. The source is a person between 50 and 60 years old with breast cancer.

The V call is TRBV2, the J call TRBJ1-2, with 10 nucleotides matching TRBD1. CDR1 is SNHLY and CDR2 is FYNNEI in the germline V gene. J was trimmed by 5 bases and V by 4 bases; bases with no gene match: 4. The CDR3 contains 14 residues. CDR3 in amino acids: CASSVGQGEYGYTF. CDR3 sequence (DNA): TGTGCCAGCAGTGTAGGACAGGGGGAGTATGGCTACACCTTC.

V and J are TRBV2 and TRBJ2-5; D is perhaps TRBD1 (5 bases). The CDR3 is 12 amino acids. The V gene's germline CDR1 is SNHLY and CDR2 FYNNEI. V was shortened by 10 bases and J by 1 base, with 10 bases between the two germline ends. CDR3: CATRQTQETQYF. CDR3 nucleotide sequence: TGTGCCACCAGACAGACCCAAGAGACCCAGTACTTC. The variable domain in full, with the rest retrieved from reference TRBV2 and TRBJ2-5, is EPEVTQTPSHQVTQMGQEVILRCVPISNHLYFYWYRQILGQKVEFLVSFYNNEISEKSEIFDDQFSVERPDGSNFTLKIRSTKLEDSAMYFCATRQTQETQYFGPGTRLLVL.

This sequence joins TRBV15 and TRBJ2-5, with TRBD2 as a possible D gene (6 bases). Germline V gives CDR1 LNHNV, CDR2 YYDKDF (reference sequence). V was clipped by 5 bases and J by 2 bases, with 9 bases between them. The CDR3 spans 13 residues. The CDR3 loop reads CATSGGLQETQYF. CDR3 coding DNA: TGTGCCACCAGCGGGGGACTTCAAGAGACCCAGTACTTC.

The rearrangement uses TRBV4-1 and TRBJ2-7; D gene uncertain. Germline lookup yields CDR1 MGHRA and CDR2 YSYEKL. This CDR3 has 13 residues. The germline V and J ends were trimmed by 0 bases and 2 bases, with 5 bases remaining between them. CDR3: CASSQDLTYEQYF. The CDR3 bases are TGCGCCAGCAGCCAAGACCTAACCTACGAGCAGTACTTC.

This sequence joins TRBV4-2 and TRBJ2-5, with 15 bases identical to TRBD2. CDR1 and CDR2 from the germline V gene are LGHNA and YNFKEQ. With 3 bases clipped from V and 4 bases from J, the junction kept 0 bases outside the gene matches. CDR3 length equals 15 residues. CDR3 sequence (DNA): TGTGCCAGCAGCCAGGGACTAGCGGGAGGAGAGACCCAGTACTTC. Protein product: CASSQGLAGGETQYF.

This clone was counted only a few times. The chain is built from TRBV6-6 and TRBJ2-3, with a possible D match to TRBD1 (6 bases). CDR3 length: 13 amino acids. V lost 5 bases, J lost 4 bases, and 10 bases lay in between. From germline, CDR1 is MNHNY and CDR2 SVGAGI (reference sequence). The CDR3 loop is CASSGNRADTQYF. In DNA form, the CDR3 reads TGTGCCAGCAGTGGAAACAGGGCAGATACGCAGTATTTT.

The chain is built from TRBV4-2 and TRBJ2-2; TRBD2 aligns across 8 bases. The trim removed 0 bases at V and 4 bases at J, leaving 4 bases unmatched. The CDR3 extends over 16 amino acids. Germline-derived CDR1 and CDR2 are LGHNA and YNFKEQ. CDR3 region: CASSQDRGGGTGELFF. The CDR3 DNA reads TGTGCCAGCAGCCAAGATCGGGGGGGTGGCACCGGGGAGCTGTTTTTT.

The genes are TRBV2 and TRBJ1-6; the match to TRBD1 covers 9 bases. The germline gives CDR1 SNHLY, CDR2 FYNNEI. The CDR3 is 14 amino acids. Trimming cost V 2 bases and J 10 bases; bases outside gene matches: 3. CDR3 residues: CASSERDRVSPLHF. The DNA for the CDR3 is TGTGCCAGCAGTGAACGGGACAGGGTGTCACCCCTCCACTTT.

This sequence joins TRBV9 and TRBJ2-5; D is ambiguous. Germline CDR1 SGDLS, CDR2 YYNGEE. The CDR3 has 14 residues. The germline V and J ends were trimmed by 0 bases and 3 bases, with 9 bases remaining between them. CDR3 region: CASSVGPWEETQYF. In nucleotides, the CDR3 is TGTGCCAGCAGCGTAGGGCCCTGGGAAGAGACCCAGTACTTC. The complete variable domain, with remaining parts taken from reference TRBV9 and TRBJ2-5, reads DSGVTQTPKHLITATGQRVTLRCSPRSGDLSVYWYQQSLDQGLQFLIQYYNGEERAKGNILERFSAQQFPDLHSELNLSSLELGDSALYFCASSVGPWEETQYFGPGTRLLVL.

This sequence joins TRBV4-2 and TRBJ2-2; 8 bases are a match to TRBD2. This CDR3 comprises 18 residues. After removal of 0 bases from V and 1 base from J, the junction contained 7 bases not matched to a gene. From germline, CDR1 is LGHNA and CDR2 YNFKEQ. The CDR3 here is CASSQEVPTSENTGELFF. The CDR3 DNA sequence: TGTGCCAGCAGCCAAGAGGTCCCGACTAGCGAGAACACCGGGGAGCTGTTTTTT.

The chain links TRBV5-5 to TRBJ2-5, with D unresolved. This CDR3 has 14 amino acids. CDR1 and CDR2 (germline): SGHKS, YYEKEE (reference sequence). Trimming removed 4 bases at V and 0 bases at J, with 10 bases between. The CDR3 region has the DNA TGTGCCAGCAGCACGGACCCGTACCAAGAGACCCAGTACTTC. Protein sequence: CASSTDPYQETQYF.

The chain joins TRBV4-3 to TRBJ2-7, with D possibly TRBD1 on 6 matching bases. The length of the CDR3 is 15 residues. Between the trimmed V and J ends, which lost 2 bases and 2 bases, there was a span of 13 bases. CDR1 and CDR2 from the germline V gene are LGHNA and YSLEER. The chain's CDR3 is CASSQLRDTAYEQYF. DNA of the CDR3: TGCGCCAGCAGCCAACTCCGGGACACAGCCTACGAGCAGTACTTC.

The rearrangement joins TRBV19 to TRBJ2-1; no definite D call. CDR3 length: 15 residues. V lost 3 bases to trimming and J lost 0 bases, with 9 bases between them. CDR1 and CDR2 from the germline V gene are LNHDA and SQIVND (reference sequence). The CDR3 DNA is TGTGCCAGTAGTATCGGGCAGAGCTCCTACAATGAGCAGTTCTTC. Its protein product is CASSIGQSSYNEQFF.

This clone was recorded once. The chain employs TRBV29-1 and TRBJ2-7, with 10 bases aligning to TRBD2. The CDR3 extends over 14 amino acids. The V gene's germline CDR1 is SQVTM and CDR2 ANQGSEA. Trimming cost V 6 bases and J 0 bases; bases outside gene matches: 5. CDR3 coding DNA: TGCAGCGTCGGGACTAGCGCGACCTCCTACGAGCAGTACTTC. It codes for CSVGTSATSYEQYF.

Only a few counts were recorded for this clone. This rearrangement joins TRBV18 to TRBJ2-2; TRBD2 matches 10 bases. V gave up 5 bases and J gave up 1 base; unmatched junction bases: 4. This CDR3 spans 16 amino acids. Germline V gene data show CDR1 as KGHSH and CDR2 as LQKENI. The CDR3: CASSSSSGRNTGELFF. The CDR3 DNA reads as TGTGCCAGCTCAAGCTCTAGCGGGAGGAACACCGGGGAGCTGTTTTTT.

Here the CDR3 DNA reads TGTGCCAGCAGCTTTCAGCGGGAGCCCTACAATGAGCAGTTCTTC. It encodes CASSFQREPYNEQFF. The gene calls are TRBV7-3 and TRBJ2-1, with 8 bases that match TRBD2. This CDR3 is built from 15 residues. Germline V lookup: CDR1 SGHTA, CDR2 FQGTGA. V shed 3 bases and J 2 bases; nucleotides not matched to a gene: 3. Looking up the rest from reference TRBV7-3 and TRBJ2-1 gives the full variable domain: GAGVSQTPSNKVTEKGKYVELRCDPISGHTALYWYRQSLGQGPEFLIYFQGTGAADDSGLPNDRFFAVRPEGSVSTLKIQRTERGDSAVYLCASSFQREPYNEQFFGPGTRLTVL.

The DNA for the CDR3 is TGCGCCAGCAGCTCTGGACTAGCCCGGCTAGACAATGAGCAGTTCTTC. Translated, it gives CASSSGLARLDNEQFF. The gene calls are TRBV5-1 and TRBJ2-1; TRBD2 aligns across 8 bases. J lost 5 bases, V lost 3 bases, and 10 bases had no gene match. CDR3 length equals 16 residues. Germline CDR1 is SGHRS and CDR2 is YFSETQ.

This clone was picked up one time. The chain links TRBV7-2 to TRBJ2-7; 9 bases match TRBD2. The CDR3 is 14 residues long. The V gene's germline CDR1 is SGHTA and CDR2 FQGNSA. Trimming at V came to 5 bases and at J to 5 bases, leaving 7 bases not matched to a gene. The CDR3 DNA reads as TGTGCCAGCAGCCCTGGGACTAGCCCGAACGAGCAGTACTTC. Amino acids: CASSPGTSPNEQYF.

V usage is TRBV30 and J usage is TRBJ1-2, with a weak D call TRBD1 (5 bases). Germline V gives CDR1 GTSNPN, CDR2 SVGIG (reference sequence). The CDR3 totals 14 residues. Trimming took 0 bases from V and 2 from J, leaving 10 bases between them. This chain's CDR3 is CAWSVQDGNYGYTF. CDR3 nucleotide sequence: TGTGCCTGGAGTGTACAGGATGGGAACTATGGCTACACCTTC.

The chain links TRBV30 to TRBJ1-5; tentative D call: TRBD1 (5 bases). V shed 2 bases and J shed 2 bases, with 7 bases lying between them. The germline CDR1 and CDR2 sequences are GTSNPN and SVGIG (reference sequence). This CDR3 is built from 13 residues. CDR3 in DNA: TGTGCCTGGAGTCTCAGGGGCAATCAGCCCCAGCATTTT. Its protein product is CAWSLRGNQPQHF.

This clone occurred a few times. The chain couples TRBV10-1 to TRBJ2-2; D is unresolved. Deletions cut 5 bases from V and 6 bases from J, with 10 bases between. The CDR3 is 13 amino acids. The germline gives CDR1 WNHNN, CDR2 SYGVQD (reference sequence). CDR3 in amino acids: CASSLSHAGELFF. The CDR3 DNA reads TGCGCCAGCAGTTTATCCCACGCCGGGGAGCTGTTTTTT.